This T cell receptor beta chain was obtained from a study of shared clonotypes between healthy human individuals. The naive CD8 population came from CD45RO-negative cells selected for CCR7, without terminally differentiated effector memory CD45RA+ cells. Donors were healthy HIV-negative adults without recently reported acute infections or vaccinations. Sequenced by immunoSEQ multiplex PCR; TCRdb stores in-frame clones only, minus some. The sample lists some 2,100,000 clones, approximately 94% seen once, with about 1.8% in the top ten. The CDR3 spans 16 residues. Germline V lookup: CDR1 SGDLS, CDR2 YYNGEE. Trimming pared 0 bases from V and 1 base from J, leaving 12 bases between.

The J gene is TRBJ2-3, the V gene TRBV9; D may be TRBD2 (7 bases). The receptor comes from a man younger than 35 in good health. Some clones in this sample may be carry-over from other donors' samples. The sample was naive CD8+ T cells from PBMCs. CDR3 nucleotide sequence: TGTGCCAGCAGCGTAGCCACAGGGAGGGGCACAGATACGCAGTATTTT. Amino acids: CASSVATGRGTDTQYF.